This is a list of T cell receptor beta chains from one sample in a study of shared clonotypes between healthy human individuals. Profiled with immunoSEQ multiplex PCR; TCRdb holds only in-frame clones, not every one. The sample yields roughly 450,000 clones, around 79% seen once. Sequenced: PBMCs. All receptors derive from a woman aged 40 to 49 in good health. Some clones in this sample may be carry-over from other donors' samples. The CDR3 runs from the conserved cysteine through the conserved F or W. A D gene is named only where the DNA matches it firmly.

TRBJ2-4 | 15 | TRBV6-1 | . | CASSEPGLAKNIQYF
TRBJ2-7 | 14 | TRBV15 | . | CATSSRGGSYEQYF
TRBJ2-3 | 14 | TRBV7-8 | . | CASSQGSGSDTQYF
TRBJ1-1 | 13 | TRBV30 | . | CAWTGLGNTEAFF
TRBJ2-1 | 14 | TRBV15 | . | CATSRLGLTTEQFF
TRBJ2-7 | 15 | TRBV11-2 | TRBD2 | CASSPGGLAGVEQYF
TRBJ2-7 | 14 | TRBV5-4 | . | CASSLAGGTYEQYF
TRBJ1-4 | 14 | TRBV18 | . | CASSPGTDYEKLFF
TRBJ1-2 | 16 | TRBV6-5 | . | CASSYIPPSRNYGYTF
TRBJ1-5 | 15 | TRBV2 | TRBD1 | CASRGGGVSNQPQHF
TRBJ2-7 | 15 | TRBV5-4 | . | CASSLGTLGNYEQYF
TRBJ2-2 | 16 | TRBV2 | TRBD1 | CASSFTGGTNTGELFF
TRBJ1-3 | 13 | TRBV7-6 | . | CASSSPSGNTIYF
TRBJ1-6 | 14 | TRBV5-6 | TRBD1 | CASSFRQGYSPLHF
TRBJ2-7 | 16 | TRBV28 | . | CASSLGGAGFSYEQYF
TRBJ2-5 | 15 | TRBV5-4 | TRBD2 | CASSLKLAGQETQYF
TRBJ2-1 | 14 | TRBV13 | . | CASSDRDWHNEQFF
TRBJ2-3 | 19 | TRBV6-1 | . | CASSEILLRYSAQADTQYF
TRBJ2-7 | 16 | TRBV7-8 | . | CASSPSLAGSSYEQYF
TRBJ1-5 | 14 | TRBV5-1 | TRBD1 | CASSTGQGDQPQHF
TRBJ1-2 | 13 | TRBV29-1 | . | CSVEVTGGDGYTF
TRBJ2-7 | 14 | TRBV7-2 | . | CASSIYRGLYEQYF
TRBJ2-1 | 11 | TRBV19 | TRBD2 | CASRTYGRLFF
TRBJ2-7 | 15 | TRBV28 | . | CASSLTGTPLTGQYF
TRBJ1-4 | 14 | TRBV11-2 | . | CASSPGPGNEKLFF
TRBJ1-3 | 16 | TRBV18 | . | CASSPLGGGSGNTIYF
TRBJ2-3 | 15 | TRBV30 | . | CAWSVLAGSTDTQYF
TRBJ2-1 | 14 | TRBV5-1 | TRBD2 | CASSLTSGSNEQFF
TRBJ2-3 | 15 | TRBV27 | . | CASLRTDPDTDTQYF
TRBJ1-5 | 15 | TRBV27 | . | CASRRTRQYNQPQHF
TRBJ2-1 | 17 | TRBV7-9 | TRBD2 | CASSPLTGGSSYNEQFF
TRBJ1-2 | 14 | TRBV15 | . | CATSRGDNNYGYTF
TRBJ2-7 | 14 | TRBV28 | . | CASSFIGSFYEQYF
TRBJ2-7 | 16 | TRBV7-3 | . | CASSLNGGRALYEQYF
TRBJ1-2 | 15 | TRBV11-1 | . | CASSFGGTENYGYTF
TRBJ1-1 | 11 | TRBV30 | . | CAWSMTDEAFF
TRBJ2-5 | 15 | TRBV7-2 | . | CASSSGRGPQETQYF
TRBJ1-3 | 15 | TRBV5-6 | . | CASSLVGVAGNTIYF
TRBJ2-1 | 12 | TRBV11-2 | . | CASSLQGIEQFF
TRBJ2-3 | 13 | TRBV6-4 | . | CASSEGSTDTQYF